The clone carrying this T cell receptor (beta chain) was observed many times. Its antigen remains unidentified. Patients were all untreated before their thyroid surgery. The data belong to a study of metastatic and nonmetastatic thyroid tumors. Study-level background: Thyroid patients, malignant and benign, had repertoires compared across blood and tumor or nodule tissue. Study-level points and caveats: Compared with benign nodules, malignant thyroid tumors were reported to have significantly higher TCR beta diversity in both blood and tumor.

With MiXCR, TCRdb called clones anew from the PCR reads. This sample has about 32,000 clones, with approximately 7.4% found just once. The CDR3 contains 14 residues. V lost 2 bases to trimming and J lost 0 bases; unmatched junction nucleotides: 1. Germline V gene data show CDR1 as SGDLS and CDR2 as YYNGEE. This rearrangement joins TRBV9 to TRBJ1-1, with 7 positions matching TRBD1. Sample: blood. The source of this sequence is a female donor with papillary thyroid cancer or a benign thyroid nodule (not recorded which). Some clones in this sample may be carry-over from other donors' samples. DNA for the CDR3: TGTGCCAGCAGCGTGACAGGGATGAACACTGAAGCTTTCTTT. It codes for CASSVTGMNTEAFF.